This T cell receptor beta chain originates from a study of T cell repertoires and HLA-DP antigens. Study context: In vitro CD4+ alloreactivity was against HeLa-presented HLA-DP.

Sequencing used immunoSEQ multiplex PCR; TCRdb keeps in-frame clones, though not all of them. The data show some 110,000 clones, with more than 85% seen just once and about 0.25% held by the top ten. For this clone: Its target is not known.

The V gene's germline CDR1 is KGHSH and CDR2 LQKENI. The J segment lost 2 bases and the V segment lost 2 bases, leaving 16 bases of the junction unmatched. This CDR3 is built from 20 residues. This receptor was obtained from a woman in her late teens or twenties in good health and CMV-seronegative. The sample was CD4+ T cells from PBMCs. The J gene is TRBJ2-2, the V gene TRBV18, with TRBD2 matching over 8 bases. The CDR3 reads CASSPTGTRGGGHNTGELFF. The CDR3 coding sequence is TGTGCCAGCTCACCAACCGGGACTAGAGGGGGAGGCCATAACACCGGGGAGCTGTTTTTT. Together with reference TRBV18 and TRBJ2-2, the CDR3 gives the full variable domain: NAGVMQNPRHLVRRRGQEARLRCSPMKGHSHVYWYRQLPEEGLKFMVYLQKENIIDESGMPKERFSAEFPKEGPSILRIQQVVRGDSAAYFCASSPTGTRGGGHNTGELFFGEGSRLTVL.